Presented here are 30 T cell receptor beta chains from one specimen sequenced in a study of technical replicates of blood from several donors. Produced via immunoSEQ multiplex PCR; TCRdb's table is partial and in-frame only. The sample has some 87,000 clones, about nine tenths seen once; the top ten hold about 0.38%. Sample: T cells isolated from PBMCs. These receptors all come from a human donor in good health.

The CDR3 loop is CASSPRESGGTYEQYF. CDR3 sequence (DNA): TGCGCCAGCAGCCCCCGGGAGTCGGGAGGAACCTACGAGCAGTACTTC. This sequence joins TRBV4-1 and TRBJ2-7, with 7 positions matching TRBD2. Germline V lookup: CDR1 MGHRA, CDR2 YSYEKL. The CDR3 is 16 residues long. Trimming cost V 4 bases and J 2 bases; bases outside gene matches: 11.

This chain links TRBV11-2 with TRBJ2-5, with TRBD2 as a possible D gene (6 bases). V lost 1 base, J lost 5 bases, and 11 bases lay in between. This CDR3 has 14 residues. Germline V CDR1 and CDR2: SGHAT, FQNNGV. CDR3 sequence reads: CASSLVGGRETQYF. CDR3 sequence (DNA): TGTGCCAGCAGCTTAGTCGGAGGGCGGGAGACCCAGTACTTC.

This chain uses TRBV25-1 with TRBJ2-3, with 8 positions matching TRBD2. V was clipped by 5 bases and J by 0 bases; unmatched bases: 10. CDR1 and CDR2 from the germline V gene are MGHDK and SYGVNS. The CDR3 covers 17 residues. CDR3 coding DNA: TGTGCCAGCAGTTTTACGGGAGGGCCCTCGAGCACAGATACGCAGTATTTT. Its protein product is CASSFTGGPSSTDTQYF.

V gene TRBV19 combines with J gene TRBJ1-2, with 12 bases matching TRBD1. Germline CDR1 reads LNHDA; CDR2 reads SQIVND (reference sequence). The V segment lost 5 bases and the J segment 7 bases; nucleotides outside the gene matches: 11. The length of the CDR3 is 16 residues. DNA for the CDR3: TGTGCCAGTAGTCCGGGGACAGGGGGCGGATTTGCTGGCTACACCTTC. Protein product: CASSPGTGGGFAGYTF.

V and J are TRBV27 and TRBJ2-1, with 7 bases aligning to TRBD2. With V trimmed by 3 bases and J by 8 bases, 13 bases remained unmatched. CDR1 and CDR2 from the germline V gene are MNHEY and SMNVEV (reference sequence). This CDR3 is 16 amino acids long. CDR3 sequence reads: CASSLSIWTRDDEQFF. As DNA, the CDR3 is TGTGCCAGCAGTTTGTCTATTTGGACTAGAGACGATGAGCAGTTCTTC.

The gene calls are TRBV28 and TRBJ2-7; TRBD2 matches 8 bases. J lost 7 bases, V lost 6 bases, and 11 bases had no gene match. CDR1 is MDHEN, CDR2 SYDVKM, per germline. There are 14 residues in the CDR3. The CDR3 loop is CASRISGVAGEQYF. CDR3 DNA sequence: TGTGCCAGCAGGATTAGCGGGGTGGCGGGAGAGCAGTACTTC.

The rearrangement joins TRBV4-2 to TRBJ2-7; D call uncertain. Germline V gives CDR1 LGHNA, CDR2 YNFKEQ. Trimming took 0 bases from V and 3 from J, leaving 9 bases between them. There are 14 residues in the CDR3. The CDR3 bases are TGTGCCAGCAGCCAAGACCTCCTACGCTACGAGCAGTACTTC. Encoded protein: CASSQDLLRYEQYF.

This chain joins TRBV4-2 and TRBJ2-3; 11 bases are a match to TRBD2. V trimming: 1 base; J trimming: 0 bases; junction bases outside the gene matches: 12. Germline V gene sequence: CDR1 LGHNA, CDR2 YNFKEQ. The CDR3 is made up of 20 amino acids. In nucleotides, the CDR3 is TGTGCCAGCAGCCAAGGGGGTGGACTAGCGGGTTCCCGTAGCACAGATACGCAGTATTTT. Translation gives CASSQGGGLAGSRSTDTQYF.

This sequence joins TRBV2 and TRBJ2-5; no clear D gene. CDR3 length equals 11 residues. Germline CDR1 and CDR2: SNHLY and FYNNEI. V lost 7 bases and J lost 4, with 7 bases in between. The CDR3 here is CASKPSETQYF. For the CDR3, the DNA is TGTGCCAGCAAGCCTTCAGAGACCCAGTACTTC.

This clone showed up just once. The chain uses TRBV28 and TRBJ1-2, with D maybe TRBD1 (5 bases). The CDR3 runs 14 residues. CDR1 MDHEN and CDR2 SYDVKM come from the germline V gene. The germline V and J ends were trimmed by 4 bases and 5 bases, with 14 bases remaining between them. CDR3 nucleotides: TGTGCCAGCAGTTCTAGACAGATCTCATATGGCTACACCTTC. Encoded protein: CASSSRQISYGYTF.

The CDR3 region has the DNA TGTGCCAGCAGCTTTTGGACAGGGGATTACGAGCAGTACTTC. It yields the protein CASSFWTGDYEQYF. The chain uses TRBV5-5 and TRBJ2-7; 9 positions agree with TRBD1. CDR1 SGHKS and CDR2 YYEKEE come from the germline V gene (reference sequence). The CDR3 covers 14 residues. V lost 2 bases to trimming and J lost 4 bases; unmatched junction nucleotides: 4.

The V call is TRBV9, the J call TRBJ2-1; 7 nucleotides align to TRBD2. The V gene end was trimmed by 0 bases and the J gene end by 8 bases; junction bases not matched to a gene: 5. The germline V gene encodes CDR1 SGDLS and CDR2 YYNGEE. This CDR3 spans 14 amino acids. CDR3 DNA: TGTGCCAGCAGCGTAGGACTAGCTAGCGATGAGCAGTTCTTC. This gives the protein CASSVGLASDEQFF.

This chain joins TRBV4-2 and TRBJ2-7, with a weak D call TRBD1 (5 bases). The V gene's germline CDR1 is LGHNA and CDR2 YNFKEQ. The germline V and J ends were trimmed by 0 bases and 3 bases, with 21 bases remaining between them. The CDR3 sequence is 18 residues long. CDR3 loop: CASSQDLSWGTQGYEQYF. CDR3 sequence (DNA): TGTGCCAGCAGCCAAGATCTTAGTTGGGGAACCCAGGGCTACGAGCAGTACTTC.

The gene calls are TRBV19 and TRBJ2-6; D ambiguous. The CDR3 spans 13 residues. V was trimmed by 6 bases and J by 0 bases, leaving 3 bases between them. Germline V lookup: CDR1 LNHDA, CDR2 SQIVND (reference sequence). The CDR3 nucleotides are TGTGCCAGTAGCGTCTCTGGGGCCAACGTCCTGACTTTC. Protein product: CASSVSGANVLTF. Full variable domain (remainder filled in from reference TRBV19 and TRBJ2-6): DGGITQSPKYLFRKEGQNVTLSCEQNLNHDAMYWYRQDPGQGLRLIYYSQIVNDFQKGDIAEGYSVSREKKESFPLTVTSAQKNPTAFYLCASSVSGANVLTFGAGSRLTVL.

The gene calls are TRBV18 and TRBJ1-5; the D gene is possibly TRBD1 (5 bases). V was shortened by 1 base and J by 1 base, with 5 bases between the two germline ends. Per the germline V gene, CDR1 is KGHSH and CDR2 is LQKENI. The CDR3 totals 14 residues. The DNA of the CDR3 is TGTGCCAGCTCACCACGACAGAGCAATCAGCCCCAGCATTTT. This translates into CASSPRQSNQPQHF.

This sequence joins TRBV18 and TRBJ2-7, with D perhaps matching TRBD2 (8 bases). This CDR3 contains 14 residues. The germline V gene has CDR1 KGHSH and CDR2 LQKENI. Trimming cost V 8 bases and J 0 bases, with 14 bases left between them. CDR3 DNA sequence: TGTGCCAGCCGGGAGGGACAGAGCTCCTACGAGCAGTACTTC. Translating it yields CASREGQSSYEQYF.

V is TRBV6-5 and J is TRBJ2-3; no definite D call. The CDR3 has 12 residues. The V end was cut by 0 bases, the J end by 6 bases, with 4 bases between. Germline V gene lookup returns CDR1 MNHEY and CDR2 SVGAGI. The CDR3 sequence is CASSYSRDTQYF. CDR3 DNA sequence: TGTGCCAGCAGTTACTCGAGGGATACGCAGTATTTT.

V and J are TRBV29-1 and TRBJ2-7, with 10 bases matching TRBD2. V lost 6 bases and J lost 3; bases outside the gene matches: 8. CDR3 size: 14 residues. Germline-derived CDR1 and CDR2 are SQVTM and ANQGSEA. This chain's CDR3 is CSVFTSGVDYEQYF. The CDR3, as DNA: TGCAGCGTCTTCACTAGCGGGGTAGACTACGAGCAGTACTTC.

CDR3 sequence reads: CASSLKGTGEFF. CDR3 coding DNA: TGTGCCAGCAGCTTAAAGGGGACAGGGGAGTTCTTC. The chain couples TRBV13 to TRBJ2-1, with 10 bases fitting TRBD1. CDR1 and CDR2 (germline): PRHDT, FYEKMQ (reference sequence). The length of the CDR3 is 12 residues. Losses at the gene ends were 2 bases for V and 14 bases for J; bases not matched to a gene: 3.

The chain links TRBV9 to TRBJ2-7; the match to TRBD1 covers 10 bases. This CDR3 contains 14 residues. Germline-derived CDR1 and CDR2 are SGDLS and YYNGEE. Trimming cost V 3 bases and J 3 bases; bases outside gene matches: 3. The CDR3 reads CASSEGDRGYEQYF. The CDR3 coding sequence is TGTGCCAGCAGCGAGGGGGACAGGGGCTACGAGCAGTACTTC.

V gene TRBV5-1 combines with J gene TRBJ1-2, with D maybe TRBD1 (5 bases). The germline V gene encodes CDR1 SGHRS and CDR2 YFSETQ. This CDR3 contains 13 residues. V lost 5 bases and J 4 bases, leaving 12 bases between the germline ends. This CDR3 is CASRPRAPYGYTF. CDR3 coding DNA: TGCGCCAGCAGACCCAGGGCCCCCTATGGCTACACCTTC.

The chain has TRBV6-5 and TRBJ1-1; D unresolved. With 6 bases removed from V and 0 bases from J, the gap between germline ends came to 11 bases. Germline V CDR1 and CDR2: MNHEY, SVGAGI. This CDR3 has 14 amino acids. The CDR3 reads CASSKGALNTEAFF. Here the CDR3 DNA reads TGTGCCAGCAGCAAGGGAGCTTTGAACACTGAAGCTTTCTTT.

The chain has TRBV15 and TRBJ1-1, with D uncertain. CDR3 length: 14 amino acids. Deletions cut 1 base from V and 5 bases from J, with 11 bases between. CDR1 and CDR2 from the germline V gene are LNHNV and YYDKDF (reference sequence). The CDR3 DNA follows: TGTGCCACCAGCAGAGGATTGAGTGAGACTGAAGCTTTCTTT. Amino acid sequence: CATSRGLSETEAFF.

The chain recombines TRBV4-2 with TRBJ2-4; 9 bases align to TRBD1. This CDR3 is 19 amino acids long. V shed 2 bases, J shed 2 bases, and the junction held 13 bases outside the gene matches. Germline assignment: CDR1 LGHNA and CDR2 YNFKEQ. The CDR3 region is CASSQIGTGRILPKNIQYF. CDR3 nucleotide sequence: TGTGCCAGCAGCCAAATAGGGACAGGGCGTATTTTACCCAAAAACATTCAGTACTTC.

The chain combines TRBV27 with TRBJ2-7; 8 bases map to TRBD1. Germline CDR1 MNHEY, CDR2 SMNVEV (reference sequence). The CDR3 totals 14 residues. With V trimmed by 3 bases and J by 1 base, 2 bases remained unmatched. The CDR3 loop reads CASSLGQVSYEQYF. CDR3 sequence (DNA): TGTGCCAGCAGTTTGGGACAGGTATCCTACGAGCAGTACTTC.

The V and J genes are TRBV5-1 and TRBJ2-7; TRBD2 matches at 11 bases. The germline CDR1 and CDR2 sequences are SGHRS and YFSETQ. This CDR3 is 15 amino acids long. V shed 4 bases and J 6 bases; nucleotides not matched to a gene: 9. CDR3 nucleotide sequence: TGCGCCAGCAGCCTCGGTGTACTAGCGGGAGTCGAGCAGTACTTC. It yields the protein CASSLGVLAGVEQYF.

This chain links TRBV7-2 with TRBJ2-3, with D possibly TRBD1 on 6 matching bases. V shed 4 bases and J shed 0 bases, with 17 bases lying between them. CDR3 length: 17 amino acids. The germline V gene encodes CDR1 SGHTA and CDR2 FQGNSA. This chain's CDR3 is CASSSPLRGRSTDTQYF. CDR3 nucleotide sequence: TGTGCCAGCAGCTCTCCTCTTAGGGGGAGAAGCACAGATACGCAGTATTTT.

The chain employs TRBV4-3 and TRBJ1-4; a possible D gene is TRBD1 (6 bases). Trimming stripped 3 bases from V and 2 bases from J, with 19 bases between. CDR3 size: 18 residues. The germline gives CDR1 LGHNA, CDR2 YSLEER. CDR3 sequence reads: CASSHRQVPAPTNEKLFF. CDR3 nucleotides: TGCGCCAGCAGCCACCGACAGGTCCCTGCGCCTACTAATGAAAAACTGTTTTTT.

V and J are TRBV6-1 and TRBJ2-7; 8 positions match TRBD2. Germline-derived CDR1 and CDR2 are MNHNS and SASEGT. V dropped 6 bases and J dropped 4; count of bases not matched to a gene: 8. This CDR3 has 14 residues. This CDR3 reads CASRGSGSLYEQYF. CDR3 DNA sequence: TGTGCCAGCAGGGGGAGCGGGAGTCTGTACGAGCAGTACTTC.

The gene calls are TRBV18 and TRBJ1-5; TRBD1 aligns across 11 bases. CDR1 is KGHSH and CDR2 is LQKENI in the germline V gene. With V trimmed by 5 bases and J by 3 bases, 6 bases remained unmatched. The CDR3 spans 16 residues. The CDR3: CASSNGTGGFNQPQHF. The CDR3 DNA is TGTGCCAGCTCAAACGGGACAGGGGGGTTCAATCAGCCCCAGCATTTT.